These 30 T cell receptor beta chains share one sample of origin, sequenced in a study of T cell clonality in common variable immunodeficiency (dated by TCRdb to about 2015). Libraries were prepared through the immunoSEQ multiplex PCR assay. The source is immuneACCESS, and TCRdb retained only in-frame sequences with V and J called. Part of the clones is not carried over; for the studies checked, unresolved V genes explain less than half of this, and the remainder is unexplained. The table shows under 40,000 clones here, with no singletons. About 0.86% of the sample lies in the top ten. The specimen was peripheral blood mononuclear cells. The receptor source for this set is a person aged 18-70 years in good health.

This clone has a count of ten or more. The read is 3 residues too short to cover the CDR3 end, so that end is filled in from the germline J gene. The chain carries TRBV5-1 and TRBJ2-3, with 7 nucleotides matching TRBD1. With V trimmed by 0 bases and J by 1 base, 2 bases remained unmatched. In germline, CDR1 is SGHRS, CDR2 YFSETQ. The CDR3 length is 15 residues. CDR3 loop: CASSLGTGGTDTQYF. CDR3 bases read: TGCGCCAGCAGCTTGGGGACAGGCGGCACAGATACG.

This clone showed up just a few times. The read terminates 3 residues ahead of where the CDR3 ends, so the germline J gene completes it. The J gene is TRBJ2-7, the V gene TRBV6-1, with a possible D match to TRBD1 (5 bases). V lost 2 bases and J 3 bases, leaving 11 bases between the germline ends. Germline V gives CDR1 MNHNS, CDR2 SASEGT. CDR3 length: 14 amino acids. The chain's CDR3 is CASSETGAGYEQYF. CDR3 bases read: TGTGCCAGCAGTGAAACAGGCGCCGGCTACGAG.

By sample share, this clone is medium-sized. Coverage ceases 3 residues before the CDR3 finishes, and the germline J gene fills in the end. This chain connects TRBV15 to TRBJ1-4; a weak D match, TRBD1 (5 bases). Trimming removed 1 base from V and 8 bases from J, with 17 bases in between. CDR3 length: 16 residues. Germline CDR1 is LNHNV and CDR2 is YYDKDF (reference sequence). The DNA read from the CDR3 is TGTGCCACCAGCAGAGGGGGCTTGGGGATAAGAGAAAAA. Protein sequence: CATSRGGLGIREK. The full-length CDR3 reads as CATSRGGLGIREKLFF.

CDR3 DNA (partial): TGTGCCAGCAGCTTTAGCGGTGGCGAG. Its protein is CASSFSGGE. The CDR3 as a whole reads CASSFSGGEQYF. The chain combines TRBV7-6 with TRBJ2-7; TRBD2 is a possible D gene (6 bases). Read sequence stops 3 residues before the CDR3 end, and the germline J gene provides the missing end. The germline gives CDR1 SGHVS, CDR2 FNYEAQ. The ends were cut back, 3 bases at V and 6 bases at J, with 9 bases in the middle. The CDR3 contains 12 residues.

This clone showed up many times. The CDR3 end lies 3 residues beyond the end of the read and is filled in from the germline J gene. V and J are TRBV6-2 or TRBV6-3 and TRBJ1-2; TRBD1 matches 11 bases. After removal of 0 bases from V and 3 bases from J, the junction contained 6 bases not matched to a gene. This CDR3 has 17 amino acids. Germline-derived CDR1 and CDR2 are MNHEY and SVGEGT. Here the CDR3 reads CASSYSPRDRGDYGYTF. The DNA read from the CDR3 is TGTGCCAGCAGTTACTCTCCTCGGGACAGGGGGGACTATGGC.

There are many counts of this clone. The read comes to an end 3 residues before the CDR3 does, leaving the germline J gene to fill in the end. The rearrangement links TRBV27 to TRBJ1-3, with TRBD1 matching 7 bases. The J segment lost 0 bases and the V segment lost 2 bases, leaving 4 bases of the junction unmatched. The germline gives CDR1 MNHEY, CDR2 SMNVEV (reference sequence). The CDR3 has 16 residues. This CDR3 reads CASSLGSGGSGNTIYF. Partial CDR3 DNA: TGTGCCAGCAGTTTAGGATCAGGGGGCTCTGGAAACACC.

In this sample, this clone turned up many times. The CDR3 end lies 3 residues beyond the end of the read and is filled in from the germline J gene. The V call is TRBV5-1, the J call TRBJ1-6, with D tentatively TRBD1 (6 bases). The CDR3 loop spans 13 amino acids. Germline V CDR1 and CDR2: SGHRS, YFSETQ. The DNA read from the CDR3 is TGCGCCAGCAGTCTTTGGACAGATGGGGCC. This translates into CASSLWTDGA. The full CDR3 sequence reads CASSLWTDGALHF.

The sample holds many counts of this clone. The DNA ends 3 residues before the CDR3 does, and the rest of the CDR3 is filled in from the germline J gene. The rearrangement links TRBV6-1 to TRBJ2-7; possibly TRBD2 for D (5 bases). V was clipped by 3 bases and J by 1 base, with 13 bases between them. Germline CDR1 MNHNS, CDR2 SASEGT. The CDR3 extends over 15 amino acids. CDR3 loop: CASSDQRWGSYEQYF. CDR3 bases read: TGTGCCAGCAGTGATCAGCGGTGGGGATCCTACGAG.

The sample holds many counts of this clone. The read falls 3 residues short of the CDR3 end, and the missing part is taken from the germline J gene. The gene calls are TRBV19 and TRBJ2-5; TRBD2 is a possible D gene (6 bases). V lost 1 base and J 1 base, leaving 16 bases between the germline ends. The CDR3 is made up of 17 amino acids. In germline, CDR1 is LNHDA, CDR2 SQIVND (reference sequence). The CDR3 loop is CASSIAGHPLAQETQYF. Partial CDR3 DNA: TGTGCCAGTAGTATAGCAGGGCACCCACTAGCCCAAGAGACC.

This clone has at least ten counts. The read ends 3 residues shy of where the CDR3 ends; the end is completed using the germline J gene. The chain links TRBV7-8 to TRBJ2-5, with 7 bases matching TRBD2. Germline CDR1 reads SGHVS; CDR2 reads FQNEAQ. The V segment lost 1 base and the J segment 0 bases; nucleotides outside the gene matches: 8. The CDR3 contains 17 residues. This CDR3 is CASSLDTGLADQETQYF. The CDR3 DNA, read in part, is TGTGCCAGCAGCTTAGATACGGGGCTAGCGGACCAAGAGACC.

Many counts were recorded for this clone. CDR3 sequence: CASSLGSGSNYGYTF. The sequenced part of the CDR3 DNA is TGTGCCAGCAGCTTAGGGTCCGGGTCTAACTATGGC. This sequence joins TRBV7-9 and TRBJ1-2; D is ambiguous. The read is 3 residues too short to cover the CDR3 end, so that end is filled in from the germline J gene. The V gene lost 1 base and the J gene lost 0 bases, with 9 bases spanning the gap. CDR1 is SEHNR, CDR2 FQNEAQ, per germline (reference sequence). This CDR3 is 15 amino acids long.

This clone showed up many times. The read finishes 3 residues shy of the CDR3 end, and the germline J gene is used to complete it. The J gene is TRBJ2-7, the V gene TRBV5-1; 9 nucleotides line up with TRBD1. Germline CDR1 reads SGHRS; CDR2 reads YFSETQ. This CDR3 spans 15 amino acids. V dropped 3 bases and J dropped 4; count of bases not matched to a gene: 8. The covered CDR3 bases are TGCGCCAGCAGCTCATCACAGGGGGCTGTGTACGAG. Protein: CASSSSQGAVYE. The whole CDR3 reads CASSSSQGAVYEQYF.

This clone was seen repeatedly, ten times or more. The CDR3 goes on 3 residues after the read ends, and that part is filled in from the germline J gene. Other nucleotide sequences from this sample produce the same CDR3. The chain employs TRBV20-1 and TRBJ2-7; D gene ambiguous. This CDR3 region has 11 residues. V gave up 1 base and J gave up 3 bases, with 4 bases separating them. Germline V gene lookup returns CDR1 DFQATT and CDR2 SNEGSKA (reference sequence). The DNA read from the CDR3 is TGCAGTGCTAGAGCGGTCTACGAG. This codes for CSARAVYE. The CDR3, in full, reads CSARAVYEQYF.

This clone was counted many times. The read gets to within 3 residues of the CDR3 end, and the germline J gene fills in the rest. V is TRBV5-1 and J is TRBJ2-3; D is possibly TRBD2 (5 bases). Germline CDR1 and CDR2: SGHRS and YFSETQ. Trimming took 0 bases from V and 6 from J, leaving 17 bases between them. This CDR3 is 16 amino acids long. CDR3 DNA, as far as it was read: TGCGCCAGCAGCTTGGGCGCGGCCGCCGGGGTCGATACG. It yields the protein CASSLGAAAGVDT. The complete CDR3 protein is CASSLGAAAGVDTQYF.

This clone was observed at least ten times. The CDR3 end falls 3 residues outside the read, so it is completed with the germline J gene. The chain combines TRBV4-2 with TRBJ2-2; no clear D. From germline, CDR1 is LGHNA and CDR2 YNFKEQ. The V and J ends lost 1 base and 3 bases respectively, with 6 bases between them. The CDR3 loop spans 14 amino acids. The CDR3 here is CASSQGQYTGELFF. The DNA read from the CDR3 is TGTGCCAGCAGCCAAGGGCAGTACACCGGGGAG.

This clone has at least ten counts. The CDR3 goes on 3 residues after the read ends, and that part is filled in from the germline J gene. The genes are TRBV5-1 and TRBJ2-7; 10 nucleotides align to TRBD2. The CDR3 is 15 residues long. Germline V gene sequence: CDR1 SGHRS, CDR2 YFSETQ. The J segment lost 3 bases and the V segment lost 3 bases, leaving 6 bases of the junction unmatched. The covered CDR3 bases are TGCGCCAGCAGCTCTTTAGCGGGGGGAATCTACGAG. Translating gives CASSSLAGGIYE. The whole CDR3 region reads CASSSLAGGIYEQYF.

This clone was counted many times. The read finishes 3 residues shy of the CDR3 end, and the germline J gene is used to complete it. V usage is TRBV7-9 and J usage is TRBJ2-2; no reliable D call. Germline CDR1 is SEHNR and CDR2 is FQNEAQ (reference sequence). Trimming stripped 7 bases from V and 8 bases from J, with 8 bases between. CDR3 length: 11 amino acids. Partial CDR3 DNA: TGTGCCAGCACCAACAAAGGGGAG. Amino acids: CASTNKGE. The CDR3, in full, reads CASTNKGELFF. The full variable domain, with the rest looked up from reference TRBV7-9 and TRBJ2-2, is DTGVSQNPRHKITKRGQNVTFRCDPISEHNRLYWYRQTLGQGPEFLTYFQNEAQLEKSRLLSDRFSAERPKGSFSTLEIQRTEQGDSAMYLCASTNKGELFFGEGSRLTVL.

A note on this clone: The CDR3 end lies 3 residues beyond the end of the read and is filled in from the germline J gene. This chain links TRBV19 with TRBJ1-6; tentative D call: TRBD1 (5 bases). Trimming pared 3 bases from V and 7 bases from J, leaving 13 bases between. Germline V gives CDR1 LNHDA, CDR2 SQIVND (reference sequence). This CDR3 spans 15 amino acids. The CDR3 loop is CASSMRGRLNSPLHF. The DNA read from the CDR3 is TGTGCCAGTAGTATGCGGGGCAGGTTAAATTCACCC. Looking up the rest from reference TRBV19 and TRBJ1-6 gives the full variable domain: DGGITQSPKYLFRKEGQNVTLSCEQNLNHDAMYWYRQDPGQGLRLIYYSQIVNDFQKGDIAEGYSVSREKKESFPLTVTSAQKNPTAFYLCASSMRGRLNSPLHFGNGTRLTVT.

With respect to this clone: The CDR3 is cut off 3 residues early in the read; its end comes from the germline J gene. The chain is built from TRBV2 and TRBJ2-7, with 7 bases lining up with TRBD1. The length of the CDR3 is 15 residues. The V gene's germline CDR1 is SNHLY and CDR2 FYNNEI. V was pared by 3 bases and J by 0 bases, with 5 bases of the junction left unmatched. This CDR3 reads CASSEGTVNSYEQYF. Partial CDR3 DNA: TGTGCCAGCAGTGAGGGGACAGTTAACTCCTACGAG.

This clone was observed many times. The CDR3 sequence is CASSLRDRGYTEAFF. CDR3 bases read: TGTGCCAGCTCACTCCGGGACAGGGGTTACACTGAA. The chain combines TRBV18 with TRBJ1-1; 10 nucleotides line up with TRBD1. Sequencing ends 3 residues short of the CDR3 end; the germline J gene provides the rest. V lost 4 bases to trimming and J lost 3 bases; unmatched junction nucleotides: 5. The CDR3 contains 15 residues. CDR1 and CDR2 from the germline V gene are KGHSH and LQKENI. The full variable domain, its missing parts supplied by reference TRBV18 and TRBJ1-1, is NAGVMQNPRHLVRRRGQEARLRCSPMKGHSHVYWYRQLPEEGLKFMVYLQKENIIDESGMPKERFSAEFPKEGPSILRIQQVVRGDSAAYFCASSLRDRGYTEAFFGQGTRLTVV.

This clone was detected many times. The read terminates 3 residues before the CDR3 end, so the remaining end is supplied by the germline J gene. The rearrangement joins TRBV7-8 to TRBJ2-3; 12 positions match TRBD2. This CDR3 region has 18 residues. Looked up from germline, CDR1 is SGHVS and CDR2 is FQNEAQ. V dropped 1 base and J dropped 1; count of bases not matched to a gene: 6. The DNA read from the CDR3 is TGTGCCAGCAGCTTAGTATTGGGACTAGCGGGCCGCACAGATACG. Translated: CASSLVLGLAGRTDT. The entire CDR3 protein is CASSLVLGLAGRTDTQYF.

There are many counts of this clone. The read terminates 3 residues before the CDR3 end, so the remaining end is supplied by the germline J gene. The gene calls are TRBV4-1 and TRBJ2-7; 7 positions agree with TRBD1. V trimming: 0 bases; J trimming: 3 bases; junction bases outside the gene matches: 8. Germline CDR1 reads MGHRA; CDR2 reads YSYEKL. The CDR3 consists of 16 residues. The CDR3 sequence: CASSQDSRQGSYEQYF. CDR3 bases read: TGCGCCAGCAGCCAAGATAGTAGACAGGGTAGCTACGAG.

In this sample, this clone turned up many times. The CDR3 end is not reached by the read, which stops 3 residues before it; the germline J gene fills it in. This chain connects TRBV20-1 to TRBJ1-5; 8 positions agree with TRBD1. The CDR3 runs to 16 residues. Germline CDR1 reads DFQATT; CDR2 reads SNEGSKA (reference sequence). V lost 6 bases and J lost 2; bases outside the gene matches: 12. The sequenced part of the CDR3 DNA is TGCAGTGCCAGTACTGGACAGGGCGTTCGCAATCAGCCC. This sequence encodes CSASTGQGVRNQP. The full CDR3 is CSASTGQGVRNQPQHF.

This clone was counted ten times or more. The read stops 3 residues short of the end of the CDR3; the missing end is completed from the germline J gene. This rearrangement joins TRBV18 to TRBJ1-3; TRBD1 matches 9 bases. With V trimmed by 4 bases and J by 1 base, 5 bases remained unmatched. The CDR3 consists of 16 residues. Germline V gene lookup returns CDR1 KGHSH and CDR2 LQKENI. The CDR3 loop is CASSLTGTGSGNTIYF. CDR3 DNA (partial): TGTGCCAGCTCACTTACCGGGACAGGGTCTGGAAACACC.

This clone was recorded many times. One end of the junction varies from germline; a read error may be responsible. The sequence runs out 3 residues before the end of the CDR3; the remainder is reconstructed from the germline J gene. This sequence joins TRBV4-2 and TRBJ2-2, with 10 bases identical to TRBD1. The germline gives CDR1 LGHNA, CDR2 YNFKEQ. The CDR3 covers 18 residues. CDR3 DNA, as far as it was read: TGCGCCAGCAGCGAAGTAAGAGGGACAGGGGTGGACACCGGGGAG. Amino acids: CASSEVRGTGVDTGE. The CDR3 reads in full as CASSEVRGTGVDTGELFF.

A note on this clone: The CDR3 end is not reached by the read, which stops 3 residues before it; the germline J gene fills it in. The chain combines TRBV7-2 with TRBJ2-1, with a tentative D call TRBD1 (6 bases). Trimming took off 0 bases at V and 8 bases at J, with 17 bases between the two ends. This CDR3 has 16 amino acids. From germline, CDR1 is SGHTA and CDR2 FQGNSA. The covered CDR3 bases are TGTGCCAGCAGCTTAGCCGGGACAATGGGATGGGATGAG. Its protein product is CASSLAGTMGWDE. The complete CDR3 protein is CASSLAGTMGWDEQFF.

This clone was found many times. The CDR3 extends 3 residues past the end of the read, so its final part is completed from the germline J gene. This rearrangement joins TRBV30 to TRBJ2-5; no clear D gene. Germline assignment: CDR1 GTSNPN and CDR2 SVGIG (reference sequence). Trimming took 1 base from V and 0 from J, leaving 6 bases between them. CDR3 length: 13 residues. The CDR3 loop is CAWSGGNQETQYF. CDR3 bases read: TGTGCCTGGAGTGGAGGCAACCAAGAGACC. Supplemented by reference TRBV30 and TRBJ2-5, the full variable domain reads SQTIHQWPATLVQPVGSPLSLECTVEGTSNPNLYWYRQAAGRGLQLLFYSVGIGQISSEVPQNLSASRPQDRQFILSSKKLLLSDSGFYLCAWSGGNQETQYFGPGTRLLVL.

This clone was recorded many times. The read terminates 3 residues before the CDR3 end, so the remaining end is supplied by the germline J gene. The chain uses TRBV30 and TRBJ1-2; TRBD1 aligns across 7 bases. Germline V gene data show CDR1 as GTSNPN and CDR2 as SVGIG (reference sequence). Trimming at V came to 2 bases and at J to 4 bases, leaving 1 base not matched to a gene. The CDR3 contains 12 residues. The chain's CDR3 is CAWSTGAYGYTF. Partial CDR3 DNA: TGTGCCTGGAGTACAGGGGCCTATGGC.

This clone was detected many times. CDR3 DNA, as far as it was read: TGTGCCAGCAGGCTGACAGGAAGAGGCACAGATACG. Encoded protein: CASRLTGRGTDT. The full CDR3 protein is CASRLTGRGTDTQYF. The rearrangement uses TRBV5-4 and TRBJ2-3; possibly TRBD1 for D (6 bases). The read gets to within 3 residues of the CDR3 end, and the germline J gene fills in the rest. This CDR3 is 15 amino acids long. In germline, CDR1 is SGHNT, CDR2 YYREEE (reference sequence). Trimming removed 5 bases at V and 1 base at J, with 14 bases between.

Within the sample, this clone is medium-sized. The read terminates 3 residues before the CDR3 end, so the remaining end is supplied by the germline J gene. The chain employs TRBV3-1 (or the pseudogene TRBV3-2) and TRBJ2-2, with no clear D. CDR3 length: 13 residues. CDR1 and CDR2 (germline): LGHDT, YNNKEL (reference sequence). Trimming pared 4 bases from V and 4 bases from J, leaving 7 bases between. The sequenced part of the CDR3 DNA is TGTGCCAGCAGCCCACTTCGCACCGGGGAG. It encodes CASSPLRTGE. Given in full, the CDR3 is CASSPLRTGELFF.